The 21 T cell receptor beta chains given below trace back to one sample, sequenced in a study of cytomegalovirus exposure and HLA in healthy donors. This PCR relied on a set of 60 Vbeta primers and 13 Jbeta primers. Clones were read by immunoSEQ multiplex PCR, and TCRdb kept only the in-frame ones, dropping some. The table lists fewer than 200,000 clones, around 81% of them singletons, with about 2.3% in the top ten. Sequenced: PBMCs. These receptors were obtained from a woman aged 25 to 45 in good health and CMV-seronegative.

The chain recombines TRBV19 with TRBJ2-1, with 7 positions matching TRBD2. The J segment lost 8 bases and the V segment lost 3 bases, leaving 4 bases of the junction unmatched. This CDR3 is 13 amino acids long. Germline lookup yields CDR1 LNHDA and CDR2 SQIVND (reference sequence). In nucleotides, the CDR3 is TGTGCCAGTAGTATCTGGGGGGGGGATGAGCAGTTCTTC. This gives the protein CASSIWGGDEQFF.

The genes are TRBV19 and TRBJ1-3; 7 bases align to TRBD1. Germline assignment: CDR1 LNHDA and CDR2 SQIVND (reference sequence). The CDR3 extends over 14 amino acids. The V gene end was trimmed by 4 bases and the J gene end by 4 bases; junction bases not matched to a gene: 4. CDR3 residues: CASSTQGDGNTIYF. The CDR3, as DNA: TGTGCCAGTAGTACTCAGGGGGACGGAAACACCATATATTTT.

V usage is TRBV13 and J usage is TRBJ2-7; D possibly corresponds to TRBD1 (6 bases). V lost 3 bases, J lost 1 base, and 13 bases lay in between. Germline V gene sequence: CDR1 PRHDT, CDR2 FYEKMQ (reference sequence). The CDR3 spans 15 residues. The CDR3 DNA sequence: TGTGCCAGCAGCTTCGGACAGCCTAGTTCCTACGAGCAGTACTTC. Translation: CASSFGQPSSYEQYF. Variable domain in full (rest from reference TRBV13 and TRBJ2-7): AAGVIQSPRHLIKEKRETATLKCYPIPRHDTVYWYQQGPGQDPQFLISFYEKMQSDKGSIPDRFSAQQFSDYHSELNMSSLELGDSALYFCASSFGQPSSYEQYFGPGTRLTVT.

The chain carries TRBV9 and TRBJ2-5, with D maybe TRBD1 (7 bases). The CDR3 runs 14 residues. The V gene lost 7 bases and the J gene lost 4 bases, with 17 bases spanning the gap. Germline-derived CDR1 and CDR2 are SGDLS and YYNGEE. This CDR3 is CASGQAGGLETQYF. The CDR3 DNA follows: TGTGCCAGCGGCCAGGCAGGGGGGTTAGAGACCCAGTACTTC.

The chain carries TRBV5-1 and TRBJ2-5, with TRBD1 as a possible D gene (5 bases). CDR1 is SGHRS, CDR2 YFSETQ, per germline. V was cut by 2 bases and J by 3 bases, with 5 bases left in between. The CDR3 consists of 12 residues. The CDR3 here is CASSLGEETQYF. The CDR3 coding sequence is TGCGCCAGCAGCTTAGGGGAAGAGACCCAGTACTTC.

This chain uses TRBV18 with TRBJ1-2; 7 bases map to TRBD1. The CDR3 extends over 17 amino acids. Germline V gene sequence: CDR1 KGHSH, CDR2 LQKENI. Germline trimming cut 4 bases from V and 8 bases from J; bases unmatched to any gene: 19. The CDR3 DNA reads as TGTGCCAGCTCACTTTTACCGGGACAGAGTACAAGTTGGGGCTACACCTTC. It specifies CASSLLPGQSTSWGYTF.

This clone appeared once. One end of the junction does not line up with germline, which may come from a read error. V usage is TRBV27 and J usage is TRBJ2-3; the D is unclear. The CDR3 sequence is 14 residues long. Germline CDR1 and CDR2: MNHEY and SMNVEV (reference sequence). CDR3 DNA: TGTGCCAGCAAATACGGCACTCGCACAGACACGCAGTATTTT. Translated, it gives CASKYGTRTDTQYF.

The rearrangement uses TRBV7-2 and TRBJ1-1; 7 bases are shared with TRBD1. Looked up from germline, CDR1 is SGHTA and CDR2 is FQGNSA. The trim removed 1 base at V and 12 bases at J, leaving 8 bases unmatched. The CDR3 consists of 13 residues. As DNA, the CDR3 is TGTGCCAGCAGCTTAGTGACAGGGTCCGGTCCTTTCTTT. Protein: CASSLVTGSGPFF.

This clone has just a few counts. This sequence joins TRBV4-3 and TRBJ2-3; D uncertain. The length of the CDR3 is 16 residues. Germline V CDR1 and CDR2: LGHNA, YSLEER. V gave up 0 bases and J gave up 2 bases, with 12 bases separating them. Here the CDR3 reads CASSQDLDADTDTQYF. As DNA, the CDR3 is TGCGCCAGCAGCCAAGACCTAGATGCAGACACAGATACGCAGTATTTT.

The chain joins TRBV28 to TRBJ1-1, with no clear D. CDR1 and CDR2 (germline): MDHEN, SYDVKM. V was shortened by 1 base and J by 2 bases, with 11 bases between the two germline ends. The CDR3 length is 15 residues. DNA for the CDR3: TGTGCCAGCAGTTTATTTGGGCAGAAAAACACTGAAGCTTTCTTT. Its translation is CASSLFGQKNTEAFF. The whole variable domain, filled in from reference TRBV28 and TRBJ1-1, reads DVKVTQSSRYLVKRTGEKVFLECVQDMDHENMFWYRQDPGLGLRLIYFSYDVKMKEKGDIPEGYSVSREKKERFSLILESASTNQTSMYLCASSLFGQKNTEAFFGQGTRLTVV.

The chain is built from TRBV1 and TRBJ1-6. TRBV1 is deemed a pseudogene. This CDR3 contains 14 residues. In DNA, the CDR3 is TGCACCAGCAGCCAACTGCGAAATAATTCACCCCTCCACTTT. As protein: CTSSQLRNNSPLHF.

The CDR3 DNA is TGCAGCGTTGATCCCGGGGAACTAGGCCTGGGCGAGCAGTTCTTC. Translated, it gives CSVDPGELGLGEQFF. J is TRBJ2-1 and V is TRBV29-1; tentative D call: TRBD2 (5 bases). Per germline, CDR1 SQVTM and CDR2 ANQGSEA. The length of the CDR3 is 15 residues. V was clipped by 3 bases and J by 10 bases, with 22 bases between them.

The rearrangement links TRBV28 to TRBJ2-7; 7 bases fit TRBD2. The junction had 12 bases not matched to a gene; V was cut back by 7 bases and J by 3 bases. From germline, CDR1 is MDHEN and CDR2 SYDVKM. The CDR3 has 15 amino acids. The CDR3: CASTYGTTPGYEQYF. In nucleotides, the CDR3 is TGTGCCAGCACCTATGGGACTACCCCCGGCTACGAGCAGTACTTC.

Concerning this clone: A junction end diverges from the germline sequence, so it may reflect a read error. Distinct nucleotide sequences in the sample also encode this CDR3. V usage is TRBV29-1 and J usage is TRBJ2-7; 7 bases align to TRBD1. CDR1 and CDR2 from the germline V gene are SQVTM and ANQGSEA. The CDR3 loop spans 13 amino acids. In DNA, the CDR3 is TGCAGCGTATCGACAGGGAGCTCCTACGAGCAATACTTC. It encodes CSVSTGSSYEQYF.

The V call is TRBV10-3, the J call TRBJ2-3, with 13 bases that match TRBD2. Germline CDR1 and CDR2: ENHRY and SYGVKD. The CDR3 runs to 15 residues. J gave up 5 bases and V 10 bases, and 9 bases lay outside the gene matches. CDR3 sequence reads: CATSGTSGTGDTQYF. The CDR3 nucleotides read TGTGCCACCTCCGGGACTAGCGGGACTGGAGATACGCAGTATTTT.

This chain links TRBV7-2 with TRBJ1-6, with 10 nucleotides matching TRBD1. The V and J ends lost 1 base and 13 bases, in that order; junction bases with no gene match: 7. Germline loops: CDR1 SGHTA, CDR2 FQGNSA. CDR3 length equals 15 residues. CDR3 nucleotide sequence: TGTGCCAGCAGCTTAGGGGGACAGGGGAAGATGCCCCTCCACTTT. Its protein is CASSLGGQGKMPLHF. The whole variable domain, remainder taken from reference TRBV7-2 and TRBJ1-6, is GAGVSQSPSNKVTEKGKDVELRCDPISGHTALYWYRQSLGQGLEFLIYFQGNSAPDKSGLPSDRFSAERTGGSVSTLTIQRTQQEDSAVYLCASSLGGQGKMPLHFGNGTRLTVT.

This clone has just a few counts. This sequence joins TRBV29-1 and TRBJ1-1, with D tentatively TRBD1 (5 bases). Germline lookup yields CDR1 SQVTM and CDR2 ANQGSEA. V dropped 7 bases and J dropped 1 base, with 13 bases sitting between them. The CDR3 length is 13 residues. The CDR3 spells CSATGTSNTEAFF. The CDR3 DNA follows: TGCAGCGCCACCGGGACTTCGAACACTGAAGCTTTCTTT. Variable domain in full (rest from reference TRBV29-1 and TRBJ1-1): SAVISQKPSRDICQRGTSLTIQCQVDSQVTMMFWYRQQPGQSLTLIATANQGSEATYESGFVIDKFPISRPNLTFSTLTVSNMSPEDSSIYLCSATGTSNTEAFFGQGTRLTVV.

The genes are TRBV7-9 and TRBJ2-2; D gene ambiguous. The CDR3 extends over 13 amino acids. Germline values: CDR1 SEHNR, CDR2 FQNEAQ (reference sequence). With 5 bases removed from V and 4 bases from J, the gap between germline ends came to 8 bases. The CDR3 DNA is TGTGCCAGCAGCGTCTACAGCACCGGGGAGCTGTTTTTT. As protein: CASSVYSTGELFF. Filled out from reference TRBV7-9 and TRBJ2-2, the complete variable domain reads DTGVSQNPRHKITKRGQNVTFRCDPISEHNRLYWYRQTLGQGPEFLTYFQNEAQLEKSRLLSDRFSAERPKGSFSTLEIQRTEQGDSAMYLCASSVYSTGELFFGEGSRLTVL.

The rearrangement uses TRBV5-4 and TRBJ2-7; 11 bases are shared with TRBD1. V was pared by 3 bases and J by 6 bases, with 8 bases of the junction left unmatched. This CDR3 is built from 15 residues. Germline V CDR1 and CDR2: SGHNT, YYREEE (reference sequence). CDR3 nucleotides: TGTGCCAGCAGCTCACCGGGACAGGGGGGTATCGAGCAGTACTTC. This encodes CASSSPGQGGIEQYF.

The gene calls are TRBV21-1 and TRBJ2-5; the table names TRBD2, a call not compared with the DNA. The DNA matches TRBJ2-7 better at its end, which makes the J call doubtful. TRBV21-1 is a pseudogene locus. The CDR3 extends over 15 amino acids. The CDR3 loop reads CASSKEYRGDYEQYF. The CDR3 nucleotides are TGTGCCAGCAGCAAAGAGTACCGGGGGGACTACGAGCAGTACTTC.

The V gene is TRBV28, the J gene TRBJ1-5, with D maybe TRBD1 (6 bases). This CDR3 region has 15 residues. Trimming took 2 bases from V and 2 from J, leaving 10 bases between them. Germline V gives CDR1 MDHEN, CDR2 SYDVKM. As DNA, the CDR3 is TGTGCCAGCAGTTTAGGGACAAGGGGCAATCAGCCCCAGCATTTT. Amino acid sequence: CASSLGTRGNQPQHF.